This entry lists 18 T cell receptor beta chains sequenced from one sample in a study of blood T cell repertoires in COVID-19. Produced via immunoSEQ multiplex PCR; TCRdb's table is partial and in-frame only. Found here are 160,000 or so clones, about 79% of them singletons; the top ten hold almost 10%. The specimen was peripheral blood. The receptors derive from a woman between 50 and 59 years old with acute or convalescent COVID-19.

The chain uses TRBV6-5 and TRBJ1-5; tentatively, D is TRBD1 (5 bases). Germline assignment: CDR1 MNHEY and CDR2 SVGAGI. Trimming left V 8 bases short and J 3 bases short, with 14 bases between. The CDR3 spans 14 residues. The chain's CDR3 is CASSLRRDNQPQHF. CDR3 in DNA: TGTGCCAGCTCCCTCCGCAGGGACAATCAGCCCCAGCATTTT.

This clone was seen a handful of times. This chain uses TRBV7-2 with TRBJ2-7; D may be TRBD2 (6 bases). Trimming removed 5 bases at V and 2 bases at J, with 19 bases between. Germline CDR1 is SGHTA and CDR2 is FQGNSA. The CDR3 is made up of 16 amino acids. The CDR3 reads CASSRRGGASTYEQYF. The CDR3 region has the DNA TGTGCCAGCAGCCGGAGGGGCGGGGCCTCGACCTACGAGCAGTACTTC. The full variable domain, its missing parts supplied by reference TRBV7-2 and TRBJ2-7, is GAGVSQSPSNKVTEKGKDVELRCDPISGHTALYWYRQSLGQGLEFLIYFQGNSAPDKSGLPSDRFSAERTGGSVSTLTIQRTQQEDSAVYLCASSRRGGASTYEQYFGPGTRLTVT.

CDR3 loop: CASGPWTGLADNEQFF. For the CDR3, the DNA is TGTGCTAGTGGTCCGTGGACGGGACTAGCGGACAATGAGCAGTTCTTC. The V and J genes are TRBV12-5 and TRBJ2-1, with 11 bases fitting TRBD2. J gave up 5 bases and V 5 bases, and 8 bases lay outside the gene matches. This CDR3 is built from 16 residues. CDR1 LGHNT and CDR2 FRNRAP come from the germline V gene.

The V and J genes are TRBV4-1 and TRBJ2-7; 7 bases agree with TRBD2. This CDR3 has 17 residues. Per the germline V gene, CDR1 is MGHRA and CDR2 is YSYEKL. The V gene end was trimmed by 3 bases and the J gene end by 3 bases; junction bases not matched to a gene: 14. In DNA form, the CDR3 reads TGCGCCAGCAGCCAGGTATTTTTAAGCGGGGCAATCTACGAGCAGTACTTC. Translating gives CASSQVFLSGAIYEQYF.

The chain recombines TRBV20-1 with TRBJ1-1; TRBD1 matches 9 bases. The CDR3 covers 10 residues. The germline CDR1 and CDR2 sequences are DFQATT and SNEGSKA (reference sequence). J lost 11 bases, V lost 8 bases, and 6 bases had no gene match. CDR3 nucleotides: TGCAGTACCGACAGGGGGTATGCTTTCTTT. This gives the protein CSTDRGYAFF.

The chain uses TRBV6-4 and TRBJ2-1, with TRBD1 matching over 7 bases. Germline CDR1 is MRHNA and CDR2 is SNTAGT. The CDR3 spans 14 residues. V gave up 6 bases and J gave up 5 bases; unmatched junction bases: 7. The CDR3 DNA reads TGTGCCAGCAGACCCGGGACAGCCCACAATGAGCAGTTCTTC. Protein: CASRPGTAHNEQFF.

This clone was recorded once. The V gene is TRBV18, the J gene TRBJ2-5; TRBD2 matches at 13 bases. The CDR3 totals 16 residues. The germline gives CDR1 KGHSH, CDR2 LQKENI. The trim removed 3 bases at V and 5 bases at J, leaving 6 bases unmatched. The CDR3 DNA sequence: TGTGCCAGCTCACCTTGGACTAGCGGGAGACAGGAGACCCAGTACTTC. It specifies CASSPWTSGRQETQYF.

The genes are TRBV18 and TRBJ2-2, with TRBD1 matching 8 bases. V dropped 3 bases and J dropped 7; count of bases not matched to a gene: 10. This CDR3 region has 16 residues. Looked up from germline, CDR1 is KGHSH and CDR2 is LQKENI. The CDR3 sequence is CASSPIRQGISGELFF. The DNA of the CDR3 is TGTGCCAGCTCACCGATCAGACAGGGGATAAGCGGGGAGCTGTTTTTT. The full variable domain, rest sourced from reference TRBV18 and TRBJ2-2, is NAGVMQNPRHLVRRRGQEARLRCSPMKGHSHVYWYRQLPEEGLKFMVYLQKENIIDESGMPKERFSAEFPKEGPSILRIQQVVRGDSAAYFCASSPIRQGISGELFFGEGSRLTVL.

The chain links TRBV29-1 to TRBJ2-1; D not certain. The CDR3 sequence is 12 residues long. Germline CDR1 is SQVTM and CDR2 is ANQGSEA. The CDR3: CAALGERNEQFF. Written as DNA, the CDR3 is TGCGCAGCGTTGGGTGAGAGAAATGAGCAGTTCTTC.

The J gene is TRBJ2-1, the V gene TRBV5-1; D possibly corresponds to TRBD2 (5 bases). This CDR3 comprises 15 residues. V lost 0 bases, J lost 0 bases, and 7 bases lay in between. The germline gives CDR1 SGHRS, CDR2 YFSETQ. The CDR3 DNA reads TGCGCCAGCAGCTTGGCTAGCTACTCCTACAATGAGCAGTTCTTC. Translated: CASSLASYSYNEQFF.

CDR3 sequence: CASSPWAGVTEAFF. CDR3 DNA sequence: TGTGCCAGCAGCCCATGGGCAGGGGTCACTGAAGCTTTCTTT. The chain couples TRBV7-9 to TRBJ1-1; TRBD1 might be the D (6 bases). CDR1 is SEHNR, CDR2 FQNEAQ, per germline (reference sequence). The CDR3 is 14 amino acids. The V end lost 5 bases, the J end lost 4 bases, and 14 bases lay between the germline ends.

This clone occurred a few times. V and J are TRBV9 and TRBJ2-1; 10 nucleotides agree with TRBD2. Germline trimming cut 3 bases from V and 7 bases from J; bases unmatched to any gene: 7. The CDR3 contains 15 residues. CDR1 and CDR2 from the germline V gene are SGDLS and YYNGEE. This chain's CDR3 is CASSGLAGVANEQFF. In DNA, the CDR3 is TGTGCCAGCAGCGGTCTAGCGGGAGTGGCGAATGAGCAGTTCTTC.

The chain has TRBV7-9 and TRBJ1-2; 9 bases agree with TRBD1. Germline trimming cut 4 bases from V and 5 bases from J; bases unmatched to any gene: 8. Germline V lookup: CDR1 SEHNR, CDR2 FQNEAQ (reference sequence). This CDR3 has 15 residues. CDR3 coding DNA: TGTGCCAGCAGCTCCCGGGACAGGGCTCCGTATGGCTACACCTTC. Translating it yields CASSSRDRAPYGYTF.

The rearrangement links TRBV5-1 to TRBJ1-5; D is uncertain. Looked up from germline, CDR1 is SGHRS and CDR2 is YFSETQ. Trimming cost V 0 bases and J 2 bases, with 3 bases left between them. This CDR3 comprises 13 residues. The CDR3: CASSLAGNQPQHF. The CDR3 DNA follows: TGCGCCAGCAGCTTGGCGGGCAATCAGCCCCAGCATTTT.

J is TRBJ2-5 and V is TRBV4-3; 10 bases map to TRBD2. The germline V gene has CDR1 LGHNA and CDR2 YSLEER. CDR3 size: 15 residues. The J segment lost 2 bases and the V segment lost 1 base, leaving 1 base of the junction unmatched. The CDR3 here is CASSQGTSGQETQYF. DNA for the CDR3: TGCGCCAGCAGCCAAGGGACTAGCGGACAAGAGACCCAGTACTTC.

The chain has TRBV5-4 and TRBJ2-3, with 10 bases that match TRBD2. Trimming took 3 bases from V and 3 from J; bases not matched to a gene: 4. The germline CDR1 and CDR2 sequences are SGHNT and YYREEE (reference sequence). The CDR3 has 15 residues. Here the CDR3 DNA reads TGTGCCAGCAGCTATACTAGCGGGACTACAGATACGCAGTATTTT. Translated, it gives CASSYTSGTTDTQYF.

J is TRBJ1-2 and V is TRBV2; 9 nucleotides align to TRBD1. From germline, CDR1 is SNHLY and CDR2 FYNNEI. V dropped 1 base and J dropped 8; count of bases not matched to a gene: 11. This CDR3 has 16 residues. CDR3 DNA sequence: TGTGCCAGCAGTGAAGAGGGGAGGACAGGGGCGCGAGGCTACACCTTC. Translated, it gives CASSEEGRTGARGYTF.

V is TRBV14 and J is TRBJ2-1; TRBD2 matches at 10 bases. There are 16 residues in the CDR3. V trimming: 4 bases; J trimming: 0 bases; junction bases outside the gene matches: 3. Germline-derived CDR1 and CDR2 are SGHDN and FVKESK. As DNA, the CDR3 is TGTGCCAGCAGCCGGGTAGCGGGGGGCTCCTACAATGAGCAGTTCTTC. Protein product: CASSRVAGGSYNEQFF. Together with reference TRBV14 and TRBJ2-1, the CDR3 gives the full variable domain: EAGVTQFPSHSVIEKGQTVTLRCDPISGHDNLYWYRRVMGKEIKFLLHFVKESKQDESGMPNNRFLAERTGGTYSTLKVQPAELEDSGVYFCASSRVAGGSYNEQFFGPGTRLTVL.